Here is one T cell receptor beta chain with its context. The antigen is undetermined. TCRdb ran MiXCR on the reads and lists one entry per CDR3 protein. This sample has some 920,000 distinct CDR3 sequences; around 30% occur once, and the top ten carry over 12%. Germline V CDR1 and CDR2: MNHGY, SAAAGT. This CDR3 contains 14 residues. The V gene lost 2 bases and the J gene lost 8 bases, with 13 bases spanning the gap. The data stem from a study of T cell repertoires in cytomegalovirus infection. Study background: The authors relied on CMV epitopes, both recently identified HLA-C-restricted and well-studied HLA-B-restricted. Through public TCR beta signatures, both CMV infection and matching HLA type were indicated. Study-wide results and limits: HLA-C-restricted CMV-specific TCR beta clonotypes prevailed in the ex vivo response.

Sequences were derived from cultured CD8+ T cells from PBMCs, sampled from culture after CMV antigen stimulation. The gene calls are TRBV6-8 and TRBJ2-1; D is perhaps TRBD1 or TRBD2 (6 bases each). The sequence came from a human donor in good health (CMV status not recorded). Some clones in this sample may be carry-over from other donors' samples. As DNA, the CDR3 is TGTGCCAGCAGTTACGGGGGGCGCCTCGATGAGCAGTTCTTC. It specifies CASSYGGRLDEQFF.